This T cell receptor beta chain was recovered during a study of blood T cell repertoires in COVID-19. Per the original data handling: Reference gene primer amplification in the assay estimated nucleated cell counts. The protocol was immunoSEQ multiplex PCR, while the TCRdb copy is restricted to in-frame clones and leaves out a portion. The V and J calls and the clone size are those of that table, but D and trimming were determined from the DNA. Among under 250,000 clones listed, approximately 84% were seen once. The TCR was taken from a woman older than 75 with acute or convalescent COVID-19. The sample taken for sequencing was peripheral blood.

The DNA for the CDR3 is TGTGCCGGTCCGAGGGAGGGGTATAATTCACCCCTCCACTTT. This translates into CAGPREGYNSPLHF. This rearrangement joins TRBV24-1 to TRBJ1-6; a weak D match, TRBD1 (5 bases). V lost 12 bases, J lost 4 bases, and 15 bases lay in between. Germline V gives CDR1 KGHDR, CDR2 SFDVKD. CDR3 length: 14 residues.